This T cell receptor (beta chain) was obtained from a study of cytomegalovirus exposure and HLA in healthy donors. CDR1 is SGHTA, CDR2 FQGNSA, per germline. V lost 3 bases to trimming and J lost 1 base, with 6 bases between them. The CDR3 has 13 amino acids. With 60 Vbeta and 13 Jbeta primers, the PCR was carried out. Per the authors' pipeline: A later analysis tallied tens of millions of unique TCR beta chains, around 9.9 million of them shared. Clones were sequenced by immunoSEQ multiplex PCR, and TCRdb holds only the in-frame ones, with some missing. The V and J calls and the clone size are those of that table, but D and trimming were determined from the DNA. The sample lists under 130,000 clones, around 75% occurring once.

The sample taken for sequencing was PBMCs. This chain links TRBV7-2 with TRBJ1-1; no reliable D call. The sequence was obtained from a man aged 35-49 years in good health and CMV-seronegative. CDR3 coding DNA: TGTGCCAGCAGCTTGGTCGGGAACACTGAAGCTTTCTTT. Translating gives CASSLVGNTEAFF.